This T cell receptor (beta chain) was sequenced for a study of blood T cell repertoires in COVID-19. Study details: T cells, B-cell-depleted T cells, or PBMCs supplied cDNA or gDNA.

Sequencing used immunoSEQ multiplex PCR; TCRdb keeps in-frame clones, though not all of them. The sample has about 370,000 clones; approximately 89% are singletons. Seattle cases were enrolled at active infection and followed longitudinally. This sequence originates from a woman in her 30s with COVID-19, enrolled during active disease. Sequenced: peripheral blood.

The CDR3 here is CASRVTGQETQYF. CDR3 nucleotide sequence: TGTGCCAGTAGGGTGACAGGGCAAGAGACCCAGTACTTC. The genes are TRBV19 and TRBJ2-5; the match to TRBD1 covers 7 bases. V lost 6 bases to trimming and J lost 2 bases; unmatched junction nucleotides: 3. CDR1 LNHDA and CDR2 SQIVND come from the germline V gene (reference sequence). The CDR3 has 13 residues.